A single sample is the source of the 18 T cell receptor beta chains below, sequenced in a study of cytomegalovirus exposure and HLA in healthy donors. The PCR ran on 60 Vbeta and 13 Jbeta primers. This table comes from immunoSEQ multiplex PCR, and its TCRdb copy is limited to in-frame clones, with some not included. The sample has under 200,000 clones, about 62% seen once. Sequenced sample: PBMCs. These receptors came from a man between 40 and 49 years old in good health and CMV-seronegative.

CDR3 in DNA: TGCAGTGCTAGAGAGGGACAGGGATCTTTCTTT. It yields the protein CSAREGQGSFF. The chain employs TRBV20-1 and TRBJ1-1, with 9 nucleotides matching TRBD1. Germline assignment: CDR1 DFQATT and CDR2 SNEGSKA (reference sequence). This CDR3 contains 11 residues. V gave up 0 bases and J gave up 12 bases; unmatched junction bases: 2.

The V and J genes are TRBV19 and TRBJ1-1; tentative D call: TRBD1 (6 bases). This CDR3 contains 14 residues. Between the trimmed V and J ends, which lost 1 base and 10 bases, there was a span of 16 bases. Germline assignment: CDR1 LNHDA and CDR2 SQIVND (reference sequence). The CDR3 DNA reads TGTGCCAGTAGTATAGCTACAGGGTCTTCGGGAGCTTTCTTT. It encodes CASSIATGSSGAFF.

This clone turned up a few times. The chain carries TRBV6-1 and TRBJ1-2; TRBD1 might be the D (5 bases). V lost 0 bases and J lost 3, with 14 bases in between. This CDR3 has 16 amino acids. Germline V CDR1 and CDR2: MNHNS, SASEGT. CDR3 DNA: TGTGCCAGCAGTGAAGCGTTTGGGGGGTGGGACTATGGCTACACCTTC. Protein product: CASSEAFGGWDYGYTF.

This sequence joins TRBV5-4 and TRBJ2-4; TRBD2 agrees at 10 bases. The CDR3 covers 18 residues. Trimming at V came to 1 base and at J to 1 base, leaving 8 bases not matched to a gene. Germline V gives CDR1 SGHNT, CDR2 YYREEE (reference sequence). The CDR3 region has the DNA TGTGCCAGCAGCTTGACACCCACTAGCGGGATTGCCAAAAACATTCAGTACTTC. Its translation is CASSLTPTSGIAKNIQYF.

A few counts support this clone. The chain links TRBV6-1 to TRBJ2-1; D remains unclear. The V gene lost 8 bases and the J gene lost 8 bases, with 13 bases spanning the gap. CDR1 is MNHNS, CDR2 SASEGT, per germline. The CDR3 covers 12 residues. The CDR3 region is CASRSFRDEQFF. CDR3 coding DNA: TGTGCCAGCCGTTCTTTCCGCGATGAGCAGTTCTTC.

In its sample, this clone was seen a few times. V gene TRBV13 combines with J gene TRBJ1-5, with TRBD1 matching over 9 bases. Germline values: CDR1 PRHDT, CDR2 FYEKMQ (reference sequence). The length of the CDR3 is 17 residues. With V trimmed by 0 bases and J by 5 bases, 8 bases remained unmatched. The CDR3 DNA reads TGTGCCAGCAGCTTAGGGGGAGGGGACAGGGATGATCAGCCCCAGCATTTT. It translates to CASSLGGGDRDDQPQHF. The full variable domain, in which reference TRBV13 and TRBJ1-5 provide the parts outside the CDR3, is AAGVIQSPRHLIKEKRETATLKCYPIPRHDTVYWYQQGPGQDPQFLISFYEKMQSDKGSIPDRFSAQQFSDYHSELNMSSLELGDSALYFCASSLGGGDRDDQPQHFGDGTRLSIL.

This clone was detected a few times. The rearrangement joins TRBV11-2 to TRBJ2-1; 8 positions match TRBD2. Germline lookup yields CDR1 SGHAT and CDR2 FQNNGV. The CDR3 covers 17 residues. Trimming removed 1 base from V and 4 bases from J; junction bases left unmatched: 9. The CDR3 sequence is CASSLGLAGRKYNEQFF. DNA of the CDR3: TGTGCCAGCAGCTTAGGGCTAGCGGGTCGTAAATACAATGAGCAGTTCTTC.

The chain joins TRBV28 to TRBJ1-6, with TRBD1 matching 9 bases. After removal of 4 bases from V and 8 bases from J, the junction contained 3 bases not matched to a gene. CDR1 and CDR2 (germline): MDHEN, SYDVKM. This CDR3 has 14 amino acids. The CDR3 DNA is TGTGCCAGCAGTTCTGGACAGGGGTATTCACCCCTCCACTTT. Translation gives CASSSGQGYSPLHF.

The chain is built from TRBV5-6 and TRBJ1-2; no reliable D call. The CDR3 loop spans 16 amino acids. Germline V CDR1 and CDR2: SGHDT, YYEEEE. V lost 0 bases to trimming and J lost 4 bases, with 16 bases between them. The CDR3 DNA reads TGTGCCAGCAGCTTGGGGGGAGGGTCGTCGGTCTATGGCTACACCTTC. Its protein is CASSLGGGSSVYGYTF.

This clone was recorded a few times. The V call is TRBV6-6, the J call TRBJ1-3; 7 bases are a match to TRBD1. The J segment lost 4 bases and the V segment lost 6 bases, leaving 9 bases of the junction unmatched. CDR3 size: 15 residues. Germline V gene sequence: CDR1 MNHNY, CDR2 SVGAGI (reference sequence). CDR3 sequence reads: CASSRGQPPGNTIYF. DNA for the CDR3: TGTGCCAGCAGCCGGGGACAGCCGCCCGGAAACACCATATATTTT.

This sequence joins TRBV7-9 and TRBJ1-1; unclear D gene. This CDR3 has 12 residues. V lost 3 bases and J lost 8, with 10 bases in between. Germline V gene lookup returns CDR1 SEHNR and CDR2 FQNEAQ (reference sequence). The CDR3 DNA follows: TGTGCCAGCAGCTTCAATAACGGGGAAGCTTTCTTT. Its translation is CASSFNNGEAFF.

This chain uses TRBV30 with TRBJ1-5; 7 bases map to TRBD1. Germline loops: CDR1 GTSNPN, CDR2 SVGIG (reference sequence). The V segment lost 0 bases and the J segment 2 bases; nucleotides outside the gene matches: 7. The CDR3 has 16 residues. CDR3 bases: TGTGCCTGGAGTGTAGACAGGGCTGACGGCAATCAGCCCCAGCATTTT. Its protein product is CAWSVDRADGNQPQHF.

As concerns this clone: The junction departs from germline at one end; a sequencing error may be responsible. Other nucleotide sequences from this sample produce the same CDR3. This chain links TRBV7-2 with TRBJ2-7, with 10 bases that match TRBD1. The germline gives CDR1 SGHTA, CDR2 FQGNSA. The CDR3 is made up of 13 amino acids. The CDR3 nucleotides are TGTGCCAGTAGCCTTTCGTCGGACAGGGGGTTCTCCTTC. Residues: CASSLSSDRGFSF. The full variable domain, rest sourced from reference TRBV7-2 and TRBJ2-7, is GAGVSQSPSNKVTEKGKDVELRCDPISGHTALYWYRQSLGQGLEFLIYFQGNSAPDKSGLPSDRFSAERTGGSVSTLTIQRTQQEDSAVYLCASSLSSDRGFSFGPGTRLTVT.

The chain's CDR3 is CAISESATGTEGSPLHF. CDR3 sequence (DNA): TGTGCCATCAGTGAGTCGGCGACAGGGACGGAGGGTTCACCCCTCCACTTT. The gene calls are TRBV10-3 and TRBJ1-6; 7 bases line up with TRBD1. The CDR3 runs to 17 residues. Germline V gene data show CDR1 as ENHRY and CDR2 as SYGVKD. The V segment lost 0 bases and the J segment 9 bases; nucleotides outside the gene matches: 11.

The J gene is TRBJ2-3, the V gene TRBV9, with 13 bases lining up with TRBD2. Unmatched junction bases numbered 6, after V lost 0 bases and J lost 2 bases. This CDR3 is 18 amino acids long. Germline V gives CDR1 SGDLS, CDR2 YYNGEE. For the CDR3, the DNA is TGTGCCAGCAGCGTAGAGGCGGGGACTAGCGGGGTCACAGATACGCAGTATTTT. Its protein product is CASSVEAGTSGVTDTQYF.

V usage is TRBV28 and J usage is TRBJ2-7; 9 bases are shared with TRBD1. Germline CDR1 is MDHEN and CDR2 is SYDVKM. The CDR3 extends over 15 amino acids. The trim removed 7 bases at V and 1 base at J, leaving 8 bases unmatched. For the CDR3, the DNA is TGTGCCAGCACCTTCTCCGGGACAGGGTCCTACGAGCAGTACTTC. It translates to CASTFSGTGSYEQYF.

The chain carries TRBV5-1 and TRBJ1-1; 10 positions agree with TRBD1. V lost 4 bases and J lost 0; bases outside the gene matches: 6. The CDR3 extends over 16 amino acids. Germline CDR1 and CDR2: SGHRS and YFSETQ. CDR3 coding DNA: TGCGCCAGCAGCCTACGGGGACAGGGGCTGAACACTGAAGCTTTCTTT. This gives the protein CASSLRGQGLNTEAFF.

The rearrangement joins TRBV7-3 to TRBJ2-3; 11 bases align to TRBD2. V trimming: 4 bases; J trimming: 3 bases; junction bases outside the gene matches: 3. The CDR3 spans 15 residues. CDR1 and CDR2 from the germline V gene are SGHTA and FQGTGA. The CDR3 coding sequence is TGTGCCAGCAGCTCAAGGACTAGCGGGACAGATACGCAGTATTTT. Translated, it gives CASSSRTSGTDTQYF.